Presented here are 19 T cell receptor beta chains from one specimen sequenced in a study of coeliac disease. Some clones are missing from TCRdb's copy, which holds only in-frame ones; the method was immunoSEQ multiplex PCR. The repertoire includes thousands of clones, around 66% of them detected once, and 20% to 25% sits in the top ten. The sequenced sample was lamina propria lymphocytes from the gut. The receptors derive from a woman aged 60-75 years with celiac disease.

The gene calls are TRBV15 and TRBJ2-1, with TRBD1 as a possible D gene (5 bases). This CDR3 is built from 14 residues. Germline CDR1 is LNHNV and CDR2 is YYDKDF (reference sequence). Trimming stripped 8 bases from V and 7 bases from J, with 18 bases between. DNA of the CDR3: TGTGCCACCGGCGGTCCCCATGGGGCGAATGAGCAGTTCTTC. It is translated as CATGGPHGANEQFF. Combining the CDR3 with reference TRBV15 and TRBJ2-1 gives the whole variable domain DAMVIQNPRYQVTQFGKPVTLSCSQTLNHNVMYWYQQKSSQAPKLLFHYYDKDFNNEADTPDNFQSRRPNTSFCFLDIRSPGLGDTAMYLCATGGPHGANEQFFGPGTRLTVL.

V usage is TRBV2 and J usage is TRBJ2-3, with 13 bases lining up with TRBD2. The CDR3 runs to 17 residues. CDR1 and CDR2 from the germline V gene are SNHLY and FYNNEI. Trimming removed 5 bases from V and 1 base from J; junction bases left unmatched: 6. The CDR3 DNA sequence: TGTGCCAGCAGTCCGAGGACTAGCGGGAGTGGCACAGATACGCAGTATTTT. This translates into CASSPRTSGSGTDTQYF.

This clone has just a few counts. CDR3: CASSLGGKYGYTF. The CDR3 DNA is TGTGCCAGCAGCCTCGGGGGGAAATATGGCTACACCTTC. The chain is built from TRBV11-2 and TRBJ1-2, with D maybe TRBD1 (5 bases). The germline V and J ends were trimmed by 5 bases and 5 bases, with 12 bases remaining between them. The germline CDR1 and CDR2 sequences are SGHAT and FQNNGV. This CDR3 is built from 13 residues. The full variable domain, in which reference TRBV11-2 and TRBJ1-2 provide the parts outside the CDR3, is EAGVAQSPRYKIIEKRQSVAFWCNPISGHATLYWYQQILGQGPKLLIQFQNNGVVDDSQLPKDRFSAERLKGVDSTLKIQPAKLEDSAVYLCASSLGGKYGYTFGSGTRLTVV.

This clone was seen a few times. The V and J genes are TRBV6-5 and TRBJ2-2; D call uncertain. Germline-derived CDR1 and CDR2 are MNHEY and SVGAGI. V was pared by 8 bases and J by 2 bases, with 6 bases between. The CDR3 consists of 12 residues. CDR3 protein: CASSVNTGELFF. CDR3 bases: TGTGCCAGCTCTGTCAACACCGGGGAGCTGTTTTTT.

In the case of this clone: This sample also contains other DNA sequences that code for the same CDR3. The genes are TRBV18 and TRBJ1-2; 10 nucleotides align to TRBD1. Germline-derived CDR1 and CDR2 are KGHSH and LQKENI. Losses at the gene ends were 3 bases for V and 4 bases for J; bases not matched to a gene: 8. The CDR3 totals 16 residues. The CDR3 loop reads CASSPTDRGPGYGYTF. The CDR3 DNA reads as TGTGCCAGCTCACCCACTGACAGGGGGCCCGGCTATGGCTACACCTTC.

The chain recombines TRBV28 with TRBJ2-1, with TRBD2 matching 9 bases. Germline values: CDR1 MDHEN, CDR2 SYDVKM. The CDR3 length is 14 residues. The CDR3 is CAVAEVAGEGEQFF. DNA for the CDR3: TGTGCAGTGGCTGAGGTAGCGGGAGAGGGTGAGCAGTTCTTC.

The V gene is TRBV7-2, the J gene TRBJ2-1; 10 bases agree with TRBD1. With 5 bases clipped from V and 5 bases from J, the junction kept 3 bases outside the gene matches. CDR1 is SGHTA, CDR2 FQGNSA, per germline. The CDR3 loop spans 14 amino acids. The CDR3 DNA sequence: TGTGCCAGCAGCCTCGGGACAGGGGACAATGAGCAGTTCTTC. Residues: CASSLGTGDNEQFF.

CDR3 amino acids: CAWSVMWQANYGYTF. CDR3 nucleotide sequence: TGTGCCTGGAGTGTAATGTGGCAAGCTAACTATGGCTACACCTTC. The genes are TRBV30 and TRBJ1-2; D gene ambiguous. The CDR3 is made up of 15 amino acids. Trimming removed 0 bases at V and 0 bases at J, with 11 bases between. Germline V gene lookup returns CDR1 GTSNPN and CDR2 SVGIG (reference sequence).

V is TRBV6-5 and J is TRBJ2-7; possible D gene TRBD1, 6 bases. The CDR3 sequence is 13 residues long. CDR1 and CDR2 from the germline V gene are MNHEY and SVGAGI. The V end was cut by 5 bases, the J end by 6 bases, with 14 bases between. The CDR3 spells CASSEQGMREQYF. The CDR3 nucleotides read TGTGCCAGCAGTGAACAGGGTATGCGCGAGCAGTACTTC.

CDR3 nucleotide sequence: TGTGCCAGCAGCAAGGCAGGGATACATGGCTACACCTTC. It yields the protein CASSKAGIHGYTF. The chain couples TRBV14 to TRBJ1-2, with a possible D match to TRBD1 (5 bases). Per the germline V gene, CDR1 is SGHDN and CDR2 is FVKESK. This CDR3 contains 13 residues. V lost 5 bases and J 6 bases, leaving 13 bases between the germline ends.

The chain carries TRBV28 and TRBJ1-5, with D perhaps TRBD1 (5 bases). V was trimmed by 9 bases and J by 2 bases, leaving 17 bases between them. This CDR3 has 15 amino acids. Per germline, CDR1 MDHEN and CDR2 SYDVKM. CDR3: CASLYQGIGNQPQHF. In nucleotides, the CDR3 is TGTGCCAGTTTATACCAGGGTATCGGCAATCAGCCCCAGCATTTT.

The gene calls are TRBV9 and TRBJ2-5; D perhaps matches TRBD2 (5 bases). Germline V gene lookup returns CDR1 SGDLS and CDR2 YYNGEE. The CDR3 sequence is 16 residues long. V dropped 0 bases and J dropped 5 bases, with 17 bases sitting between them. The CDR3 reads CASSVGEFHGLETQYF. The CDR3 DNA is TGTGCCAGCAGCGTAGGGGAGTTCCATGGCTTGGAGACCCAGTACTTC.

This clone was seen more than once but under ten times. V gene TRBV7-2 combines with J gene TRBJ1-3, with TRBD1 identical over 10 bases. The CDR3 extends over 17 amino acids. Germline values: CDR1 SGHTA, CDR2 FQGNSA. Trimming took 2 bases from V and 0 from J; bases not matched to a gene: 4. The CDR3 nucleotides are TGTGCCAGCAGCTTACGACAGGGGGCCCTCTCTGGAAACACCATATATTTT. It is translated as CASSLRQGALSGNTIYF.

The chain uses TRBV6-5 and TRBJ2-2; the match to TRBD2 covers 7 bases. The CDR3 covers 14 residues. Germline lookup yields CDR1 MNHEY and CDR2 SVGAGI. V shed 6 bases, J shed 5 bases, and the junction held 6 bases outside the gene matches. The CDR3: CASRRTSGTGELFF. The CDR3 bases are TGTGCCAGCAGAAGGACTAGTGGGACCGGGGAGCTGTTTTTT.

The V and J genes are TRBV18 and TRBJ1-3; D is ambiguous. Germline V gene lookup returns CDR1 KGHSH and CDR2 LQKENI. V dropped 2 bases and J dropped 4 bases, with 15 bases sitting between them. The CDR3 extends over 16 amino acids. In DNA form, the CDR3 reads TGTGCCAGCTCACCATTCGGGAAGGGCGCAGGAAACACCATATATTTT. Its protein product is CASSPFGKGAGNTIYF.

The rearrangement joins TRBV28 to TRBJ1-1; possibly TRBD1 for D (5 bases). The V end was cut by 5 bases, the J end by 4 bases, with 14 bases between. CDR1 and CDR2 (germline): MDHEN, SYDVKM. This CDR3 region has 14 residues. The CDR3 DNA is TGTGCCAGCAGTCAAGCGGGGGTGGGCACTGAAGCTTTCTTT. It encodes CASSQAGVGTEAFF.

There are a few counts of this clone. The chain has TRBV15 and TRBJ1-2; 8 nucleotides line up with TRBD1. CDR1 is LNHNV, CDR2 YYDKDF, per germline (reference sequence). V shed 0 bases and J 9 bases; nucleotides not matched to a gene: 12. The CDR3 has 16 amino acids. CDR3 DNA sequence: TGTGCCACCAGCAGAGATCATCCCCCTCAGGGGGCAAGCTACACCTTC. It codes for CATSRDHPPQGASYTF.

V gene TRBV2 combines with J gene TRBJ2-5, with 7 bases aligning to TRBD1. The CDR3 length is 14 residues. With 7 bases clipped from V and 5 bases from J, the junction kept 10 bases outside the gene matches. Germline CDR1 SNHLY, CDR2 FYNNEI. The CDR3 nucleotides read TGTGCCAGCACAAAGGTGACAGGGAAGGAGACCCAGTACTTC. Protein product: CASTKVTGKETQYF.

This sequence joins TRBV5-6 and TRBJ2-4; TRBD1 agrees at 8 bases. Looked up from germline, CDR1 is SGHDT and CDR2 is YYEEEE. This CDR3 is built from 13 residues. Trimming at V came to 4 bases and at J to 8 bases, leaving 5 bases not matched to a gene. The CDR3 sequence is CASSPPQGDIQYF. The CDR3 bases are TGTGCCAGCAGCCCTCCACAGGGGGACATTCAGTACTTC.